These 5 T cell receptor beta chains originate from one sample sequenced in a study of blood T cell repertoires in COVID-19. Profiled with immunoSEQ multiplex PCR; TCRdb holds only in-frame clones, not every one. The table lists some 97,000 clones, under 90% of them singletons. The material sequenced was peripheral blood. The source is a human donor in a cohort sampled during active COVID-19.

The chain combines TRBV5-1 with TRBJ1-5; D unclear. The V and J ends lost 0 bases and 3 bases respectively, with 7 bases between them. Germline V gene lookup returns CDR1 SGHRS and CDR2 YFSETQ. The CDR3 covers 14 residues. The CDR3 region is CASSLGGTNQPQHF. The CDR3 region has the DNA TGCGCCAGCAGCTTGGGCGGTACCAATCAGCCCCAGCATTTT.

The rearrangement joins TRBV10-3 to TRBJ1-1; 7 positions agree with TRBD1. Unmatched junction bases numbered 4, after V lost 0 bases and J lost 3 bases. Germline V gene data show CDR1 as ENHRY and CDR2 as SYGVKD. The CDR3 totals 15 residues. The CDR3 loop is CAISESLGGYTEAFF. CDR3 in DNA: TGTGCCATCAGTGAGTCTCTAGGGGGCTACACTGAAGCTTTCTTT.

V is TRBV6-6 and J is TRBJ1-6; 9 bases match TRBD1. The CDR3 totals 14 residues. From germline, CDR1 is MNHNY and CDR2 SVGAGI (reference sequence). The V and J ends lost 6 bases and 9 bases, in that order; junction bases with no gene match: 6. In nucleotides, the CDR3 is TGTGCCAGCAGCTCGGGACAGGGAGGTTCACCCCTCCACTTT. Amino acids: CASSSGQGGSPLHF.

CDR3 protein: CASSYTEDRGGDTQYF. The CDR3 DNA follows: TGTGCCAGCAGTTACACCGAGGACAGGGGGGGGGATACGCAGTATTTT. The chain uses TRBV6-8 and TRBJ2-3; 10 bases align to TRBD1. Germline V lookup: CDR1 MNHGY, CDR2 SAAAGT. This CDR3 has 16 residues. Losses at the gene ends were 2 bases for V and 6 bases for J; bases not matched to a gene: 8.

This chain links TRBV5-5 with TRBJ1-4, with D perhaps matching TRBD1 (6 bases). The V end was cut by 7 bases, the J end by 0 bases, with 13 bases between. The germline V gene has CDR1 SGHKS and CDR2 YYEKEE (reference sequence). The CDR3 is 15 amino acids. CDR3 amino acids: CASGRDTSTNEKLFF. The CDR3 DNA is TGTGCCAGCGGCCGGGACACCTCAACTAATGAAAAACTGTTTTTT.